The T cell receptor beta chain under discussion was sequenced for a study of blood T cell repertoires in COVID-19. This clone was seen only once. Clones were read by immunoSEQ multiplex PCR, and TCRdb kept only the in-frame ones, dropping some. The sample has 45,000 to 50,000 clones, less than 90% seen once. The CDR3 runs 13 residues. In germline, CDR1 is WSHSY, CDR2 SAAADI. J was trimmed by 8 bases and V by 8 bases; bases with no gene match: 4. What was sequenced was peripheral blood. V usage is TRBV10-2 and J usage is TRBJ2-1, with 12 bases identical to TRBD1. The TCR was taken from a human donor in a cohort sampled during active COVID-19. CDR3 sequence (DNA): TGCGCCAGCGAGGGGACAGGGGGCGATGAGCAGTTCTTC. Its translation: CASEGTGGDEQFF.